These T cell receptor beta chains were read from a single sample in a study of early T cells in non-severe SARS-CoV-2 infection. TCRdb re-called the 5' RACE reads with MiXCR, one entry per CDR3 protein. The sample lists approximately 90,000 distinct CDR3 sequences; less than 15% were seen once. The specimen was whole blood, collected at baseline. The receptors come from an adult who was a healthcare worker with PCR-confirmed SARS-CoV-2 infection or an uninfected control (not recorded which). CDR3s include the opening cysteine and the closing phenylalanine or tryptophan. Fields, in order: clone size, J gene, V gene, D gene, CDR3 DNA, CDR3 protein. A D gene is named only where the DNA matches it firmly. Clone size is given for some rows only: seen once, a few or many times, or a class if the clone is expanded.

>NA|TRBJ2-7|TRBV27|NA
TGTGCCAGCAGGAGCGGGCCCTACGAGCAGTACTTC
CASRSGPYEQYF
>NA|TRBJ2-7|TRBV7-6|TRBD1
TGTGCCAGCAGCATGCCGGGACAGGGGGTTTACGAGCAGTACTTC
CASSMPGQGVYEQYF
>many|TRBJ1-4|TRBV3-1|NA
TGTGCCAGCAGCCAAGATCCGGATGAAAAACTGTTTTTT
CASSQDPDEKLFF
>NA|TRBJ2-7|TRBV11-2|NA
TGTGCCAGCAGCTTAGTACCCGGGCCTTACGAGCAGTACTTC
CASSLVPGPYEQYF
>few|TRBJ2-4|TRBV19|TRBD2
TGTGCCAGTAGCCGCAACGGAATTGCCCCGGGGCTAGCGGGGGGGCCCAAAAACATTCAGTACTTC
CASSRNGIAPGLAGGPKNIQYF
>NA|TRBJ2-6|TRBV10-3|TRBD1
TGTGCCAGTGAGGACAGGCCCTCTGGGGCCAACGTCCTGACTTTC
CASEDRPSGANVLTF
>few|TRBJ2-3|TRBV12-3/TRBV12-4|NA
TGTGCCAGCAGTTTAGACTCTAAGCGCAGCACAGATACGCAGTATTTT
CASSLDSKRSTDTQYF
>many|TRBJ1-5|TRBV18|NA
TGTGCCAGCTCACCACGTGAAGGGCGGGAGCCCCAGCATTTT
CASSPREGREPQHF
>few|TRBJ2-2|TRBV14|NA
TGTGCCAGCAGGGCGACAGGGAACACCGGGGAGCTGTTTTTT
CASRATGNTGELFF
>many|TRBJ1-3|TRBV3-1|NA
TGTGCCAGCAGCCAAGATCTGACGGGTCTTCCTGGAAACACCATATATTTT
CASSQDLTGLPGNTIYF
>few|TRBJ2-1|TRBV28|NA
TGTGCCAGCAGCTTCACAGGTTTCTCCTACAATGAGCAGTTCTTC
CASSFTGFSYNEQFF
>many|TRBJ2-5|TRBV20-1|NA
TGCAGTGCTGGAGACAGGCTTCAGGAGACCCAGTACTTC
CSAGDRLQETQYF
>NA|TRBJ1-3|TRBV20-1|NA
TGCAGTGCTCAGGGGAGTAGCTCTGGAAACACCATATATTTT
CSAQGSSSGNTIYF
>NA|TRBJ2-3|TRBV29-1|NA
TGCAGCGTTGATCAGGGAACAGATACGCAGTATTTT
CSVDQGTDTQYF
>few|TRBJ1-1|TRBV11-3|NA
TGTGCCAGCAGCAGAGAATCCCACACTGAAGCTTTCTTT
CASSRESHTEAFF
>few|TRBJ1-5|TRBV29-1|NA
TGCAGCGTTACCGGACATGGCAATCAGCCCCAGCATTTT
CSVTGHGNQPQHF
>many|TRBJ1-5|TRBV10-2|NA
TGCGCCAGCAGTGATATCTTCAATCAGCCCCAGCATTTT
CASSDIFNQPQHF
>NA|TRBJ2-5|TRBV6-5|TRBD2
TGTGCCAGCAGTTGGGGACTAGCGGGAGAGCATTTGTTCGGGACCCAGTACTTC
CASSWGLAGEHLFGTQYF
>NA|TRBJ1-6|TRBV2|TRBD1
TGTGCCAGCACCCAAGGAGGGACAGGGGTGGAATATAATTCACCCCTCCACTTT
CASTQGGTGVEYNSPLHF
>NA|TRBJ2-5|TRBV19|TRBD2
TGTGCCAGTAGTACAGTCGGGGGGGTAGAGACCCAGTACTTC
CASSTVGGVETQYF
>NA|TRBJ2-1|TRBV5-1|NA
TGCGCCAGCAGCTTCTGGGGGGGCAACAATGAGCAGTTCTTC
CASSFWGGNNEQFF
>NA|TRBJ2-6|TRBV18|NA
TGTGCCAGCTCACTGCAGAGCTCTGGGGCCAACGTCCTGACTTTC
CASSLQSSGANVLTF
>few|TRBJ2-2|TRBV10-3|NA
TGTGCCATGAGTGGCGGGTTGAACACCGGGGAGCTGTTTTTT
CAMSGGLNTGELFF
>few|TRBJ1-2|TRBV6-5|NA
TGTGCCAGCAGTTACTCACCTGAATTTAACTATGGCTACACCTTC
CASSYSPEFNYGYTF
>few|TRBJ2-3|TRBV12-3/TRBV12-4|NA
TGTGCCAGCAGTACAGGTGATGAAGATACGCAGTATTTT
CASSTGDEDTQYF
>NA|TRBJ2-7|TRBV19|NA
TGTGCCAGTAGTATAGACCCCGGTGGCTACGAGCAGTACTTC
CASSIDPGGYEQYF
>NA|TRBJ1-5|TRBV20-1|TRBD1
TGCAGTGCCGGGACCGGGACAGCCATCAATCAGCCCCAGCATTTT
CSAGTGTAINQPQHF
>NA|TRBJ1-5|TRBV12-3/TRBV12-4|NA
TGTGCCAGCAGTTTAGCAGGGGTTAGCAATCAGCCCCAGCATTTT
CASSLAGVSNQPQHF
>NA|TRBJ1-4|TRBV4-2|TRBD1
TGTGCCAGCAGCCAAGATGGCGGACAGGGGGGCGGAAAACTGTTTTTT
CASSQDGGQGGGKLFF
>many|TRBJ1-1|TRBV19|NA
TGTGCCAGTACCAACATGAACACTGAAGCTTTCTTT
CASTNMNTEAFF
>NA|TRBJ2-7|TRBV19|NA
TGTGCCAGTAGTATAGCCGTACAGGGCACCTACGAGCAGTACTTC
CASSIAVQGTYEQYF
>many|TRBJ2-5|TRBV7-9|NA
TGTGCCAGCAGCTCAGACACGGAAAGGGGGACCCAGTACTTC
CASSSDTERGTQYF
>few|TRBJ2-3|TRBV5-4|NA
TGTGCCAGCCAGACTTCCCCGTTACGAGCAGATACGCAGTATTTT
CASQTSPLRADTQYF
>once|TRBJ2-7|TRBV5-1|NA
TGCGCCAGCAGCTTGGGGACAGACTCCTACGAGCAGTACTTC
CASSLGTDSYEQYF
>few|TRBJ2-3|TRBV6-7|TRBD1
TGTGCCAGCAGCGACAGGGATTCCCCAGATACGCAGTATTTT
CASSDRDSPDTQYF
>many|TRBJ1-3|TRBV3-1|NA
TGTGCCAGCAGCCAAGCGGGGTCCGGAAACACCATATATTTT
CASSQAGSGNTIYF
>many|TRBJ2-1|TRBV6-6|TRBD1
TGTGCCAGCTCTCCAGGGGGACAGGGTAATGAGCAGTTCTTC
CASSPGGQGNEQFF
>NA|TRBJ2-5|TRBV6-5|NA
TGTGCCAGCGGAACTGGGGAGACCCAGTACTTC
CASGTGETQYF
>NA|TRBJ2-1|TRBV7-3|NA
TGTGCCAGCAGCTTACAGTTCTCGTCCTACAATGAGCAGTTCTTC
CASSLQFSSYNEQFF
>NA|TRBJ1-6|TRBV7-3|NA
TGTGCCAGCAGCTTACTCCCCCATAATTCAGCCCTCCACTTT
CASSLLPHNSALHF
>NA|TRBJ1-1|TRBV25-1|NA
TGTGCCAGCTGCCGGGCCTCCAGCACTGAAGCTTTCTTT
CASCRASSTEAFF
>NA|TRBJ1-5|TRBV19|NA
TGTGCCAGTAGTACCTTCGGACAGCGCGGCCTAAATCAGCCCCAGCATTTT
CASSTFGQRGLNQPQHF
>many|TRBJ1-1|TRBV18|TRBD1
TGTGCCAGCTCACCGGGGACAGGGCCTGAAGCTTTCTTT
CASSPGTGPEAFF
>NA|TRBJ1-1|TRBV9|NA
TGTGCCAGCAGCGTCAGAGGCGAGAGGACTGAAGCTTTCTTT
CASSVRGERTEAFF
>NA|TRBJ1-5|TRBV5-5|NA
TGTGCCAGCAGCTCGGGACCATCTACCAATCAGCCCCAGCATTTT
CASSSGPSTNQPQHF
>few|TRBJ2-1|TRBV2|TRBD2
TGTGCCAGCAGAAGGGGGGCTAGCGGGGAGCAGTTCTTC
CASRRGASGEQFF